This section outlines one T cell receptor beta chain sequence together with its context. The germline gives CDR1 MNHEY, CDR2 SMNVEV (reference sequence). Trimming left V 6 bases short and J 3 bases short, with 14 bases between. There are 14 residues in the CDR3. This specimen comes from a study of blood T cell repertoires in COVID-19. As for the study in general: In each case, the material was cDNA or gDNA derived from T cells, B-cell-depleted T cells, or PBMCs.

In the original analysis: Researchers report that nucleated cell counts were estimated from reference gene primer amplification. Clones were sequenced by immunoSEQ multiplex PCR, and TCRdb holds only the in-frame ones, with some missing. That table supplies the V and J calls and clone size; D and trimming were determined from the DNA. Found here are under 75,000 clones, 79% of them singletons; the top ten hold less than 7%. The chain joins TRBV27 to TRBJ1-2; maybe TRBD1 (6 bases). The TCR comes from a woman in her seventies with acute or convalescent COVID-19. The sample comprised peripheral blood. The CDR3: CASRGMGADYGYTF. The CDR3 nucleotides read TGTGCCAGCAGGGGGATGGGGGCGGACTATGGCTACACCTTC.